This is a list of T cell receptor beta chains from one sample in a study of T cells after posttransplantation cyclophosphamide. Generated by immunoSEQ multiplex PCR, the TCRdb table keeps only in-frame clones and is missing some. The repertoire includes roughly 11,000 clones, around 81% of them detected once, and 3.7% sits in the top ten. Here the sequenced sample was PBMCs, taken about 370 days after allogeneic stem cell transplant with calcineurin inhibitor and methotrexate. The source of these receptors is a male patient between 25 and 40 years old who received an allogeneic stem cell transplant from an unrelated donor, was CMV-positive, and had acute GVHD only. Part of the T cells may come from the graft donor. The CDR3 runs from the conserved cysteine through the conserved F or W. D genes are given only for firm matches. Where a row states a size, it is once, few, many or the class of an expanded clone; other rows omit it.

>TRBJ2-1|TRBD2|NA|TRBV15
TGTGCCACCAGCAGAGAATCGGGACTAGCGGGAACTTACAATGAGCAGTTCTTC
CATSRESGLAGTYNEQFF
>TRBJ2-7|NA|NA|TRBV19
TGTGCCAGTGGTCAACCCTACGAGCAGTACTTC
CASGQPYEQYF
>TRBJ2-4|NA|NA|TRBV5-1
TGCGCCAGCAGCTTGCCAGGGGTGGGGGAAAACATTCAGTACTTC
CASSLPGVGENIQYF
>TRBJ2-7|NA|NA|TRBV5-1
TGCGCCAGCAGCTTGGCGACAGGCCCCCCTTATGAGCAGTACTTC
CASSLATGPPYEQYF
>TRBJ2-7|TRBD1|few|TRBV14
TGTGCCAGCTCCCCCAGACAGGGTTTGGTAGAGCAGTACTTC
CASSPRQGLVEQYF
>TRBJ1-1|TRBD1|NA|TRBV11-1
TGTGCCAGCAGGCCCGGGACAGCGAACACTGAAGCTTTCTTT
CASRPGTANTEAFF
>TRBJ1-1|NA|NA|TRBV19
TGTGCCAGTAGTATAGGGACACTGGGTGGCCTCGTGAACACTGAAGCTTTCTTT
CASSIGTLGGLVNTEAFF
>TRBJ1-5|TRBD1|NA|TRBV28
TGTGCCAGCAGTTCCCCAGCCCAGGGGGGCAATCAGCCCCAGCATTTT
CASSSPAQGGNQPQHF
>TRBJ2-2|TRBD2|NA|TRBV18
TGTGCCAGCTCCTTAGCGGGACCGAACACCGGGGAGCTGTTTTTT
CASSLAGPNTGELFF
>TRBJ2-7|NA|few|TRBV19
TGTGCCAGTAGTCCCCTATCCCGGAAGGGGTTGCCCTACGAGCAGTACTTC
CASSPLSRKGLPYEQYF
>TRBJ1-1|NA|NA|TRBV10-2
TGCGCCAGCAGAGGCGCAGGGGTCGCTGAAGCTTTCTTT
CASRGAGVAEAFF
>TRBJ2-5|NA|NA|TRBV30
TGTGCCTGGAGCCCACTCTTACTTACGAAGTACTTC
CAWSPLLLTKYF
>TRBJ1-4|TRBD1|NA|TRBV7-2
TGTGCCAGCAGCCCCCGGACAGGGTCAAATGAAAAACTGTTTTTT
CASSPRTGSNEKLFF
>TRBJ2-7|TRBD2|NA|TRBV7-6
TGTGCCAGCAGCACGGGGACTAGCTTCGTCGAGCAGTACTTC
CASSTGTSFVEQYF
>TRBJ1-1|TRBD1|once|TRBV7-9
TGTGCCAGCAGCGGACAGGGGGCTTTCTTT
CASSGQGAFF
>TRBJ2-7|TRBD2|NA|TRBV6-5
TGTGCCAGCAGTTACACGGGGACTAGCTACGAGCAGTACTTC
CASSYTGTSYEQYF